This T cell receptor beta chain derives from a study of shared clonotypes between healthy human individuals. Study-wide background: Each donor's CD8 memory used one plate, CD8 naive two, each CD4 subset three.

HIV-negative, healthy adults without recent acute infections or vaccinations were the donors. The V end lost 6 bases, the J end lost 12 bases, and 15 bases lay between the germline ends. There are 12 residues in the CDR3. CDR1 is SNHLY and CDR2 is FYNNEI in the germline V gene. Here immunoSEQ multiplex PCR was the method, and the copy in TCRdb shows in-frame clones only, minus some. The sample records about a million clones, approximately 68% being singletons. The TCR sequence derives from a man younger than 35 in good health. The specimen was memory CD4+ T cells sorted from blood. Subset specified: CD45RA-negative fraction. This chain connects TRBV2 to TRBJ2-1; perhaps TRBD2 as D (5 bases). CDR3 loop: CASSATGWGQFF. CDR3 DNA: TGTGCCAGCAGCGCGACGGGATGGGGGCAGTTCTTC.